The 21 T cell receptor beta chains below come from one sample, sequenced in a study of T cells after posttransplantation cyclophosphamide. The protocol was immunoSEQ multiplex PCR, while the TCRdb copy is restricted to in-frame clones and leaves out a portion. The repertoire consists of 28,000 or so clones, with 86% occurring once and the leading ten covering 3% to 4%. Sequenced sample: PBMCs. The origin of the receptors is a man aged 50-59 years.

This clone was seen more than once but under ten times. The rearrangement links TRBV6-5 to TRBJ1-3, with D perhaps TRBD1 (6 bases). The V and J ends lost 2 bases and 1 base respectively, with 12 bases between them. The CDR3 sequence is 16 residues long. CDR1 is MNHEY and CDR2 is SVGAGI in the germline V gene. The CDR3: CASSYIAGVSGNTIYF. CDR3 in DNA: TGTGCCAGCAGTTACATCGCAGGGGTTTCTGGAAACACCATATATTTT.

The chain has TRBV7-3 and TRBJ2-5; 7 bases are shared with TRBD2. V gave up 5 bases and J gave up 5 bases; unmatched junction bases: 5. Per germline, CDR1 SGHTA and CDR2 FQGTGA. The CDR3 is made up of 13 amino acids. The CDR3 region has the DNA TGTGCCAGCAGCCCCAGGCGGGAGGAGACCCAGTACTTC. Translating gives CASSPRREETQYF.

The rearrangement joins TRBV6-6 to TRBJ1-5, with D maybe TRBD1 (6 bases). Germline-derived CDR1 and CDR2 are MNHNY and SVGAGI (reference sequence). V was trimmed by 7 bases and J by 6 bases, leaving 13 bases between them. This CDR3 has 13 residues. Here the CDR3 reads CASTSGAFQPQHF. The DNA of the CDR3 is TGTGCCAGCACCTCAGGGGCTTTTCAGCCCCAGCATTTT.

The chain joins TRBV5-4 to TRBJ1-4; no reliable D call. This CDR3 has 15 amino acids. Germline CDR1 reads SGHNT; CDR2 reads YYREEE (reference sequence). Trimming removed 4 bases at V and 3 bases at J, with 13 bases between. The CDR3 region is CASSTSTKANEKLFF. The CDR3 coding sequence is TGTGCCAGCAGCACCTCGACAAAGGCTAATGAAAAACTGTTTTTT.

V is TRBV6-6 and J is TRBJ2-1; TRBD2 matches at 7 bases. J lost 1 base, V lost 1 base, and 1 base had no gene match. The CDR3 has 15 residues. Germline V gene lookup returns CDR1 MNHNY and CDR2 SVGAGI (reference sequence). The CDR3 protein is CASSYYGGSYNEQFF. The CDR3 DNA is TGTGCCAGCAGTTACTACGGGGGGTCCTACAATGAGCAGTTCTTC.

The J gene is TRBJ1-2, the V gene TRBV18; 7 bases map to TRBD1. This CDR3 is 17 amino acids long. V shed 2 bases and J 6 bases; nucleotides not matched to a gene: 15. Germline CDR1 and CDR2: KGHSH and LQKENI. This CDR3 reads CASSPAGGGLTWNGYTF. CDR3 in DNA: TGTGCCAGCTCACCAGCGGGAGGGGGCTTAACTTGGAATGGCTACACCTTC.

A remark on this clone: One end of the junction fails to match germline, which may point to a read error. This specimen includes other DNA sequences encoding the same CDR3. The rearrangement uses TRBV5-1 and TRBJ1-6; D possibly corresponds to TRBD1 (5 bases). The CDR3 covers 14 residues. Per the germline V gene, CDR1 is SGHRS and CDR2 is YFSETQ. As DNA, the CDR3 is TGCGCCAGCAGCTTGGGACAGATCAATTCCCCCCTCCACTTT. Translated, it gives CASSLGQINSPLHF.

This rearrangement joins TRBV18 to TRBJ1-2, with D possibly TRBD1 on 6 matching bases. The CDR3 runs 13 residues. Trimming removed 6 bases at V and 5 bases at J, with 13 bases between. From germline, CDR1 is KGHSH and CDR2 LQKENI. CDR3 sequence reads: CASSLVQGYGYTF. As DNA, the CDR3 is TGTGCCAGCTCGCTAGTACAGGGTTATGGCTACACCTTC.

The J gene is TRBJ1-2, the V gene TRBV6-1, with 7 positions matching TRBD1. CDR1 is MNHNS and CDR2 is SASEGT in the germline V gene. V gave up 4 bases and J gave up 5 bases; unmatched junction bases: 7. The CDR3 runs 14 residues. CDR3 region: CASSVGTEYYGYTF. CDR3 nucleotide sequence: TGTGCCAGCAGTGTGGGGACAGAATATTATGGCTACACCTTC.

The chain is built from TRBV5-1 and TRBJ1-1, with a weak D call TRBD1 (6 bases). V was shortened by 0 bases and J by 3 bases, with 12 bases between the two germline ends. The length of the CDR3 is 15 residues. Germline CDR1 is SGHRS and CDR2 is YFSETQ. CDR3 coding DNA: TGCGCCAGCAGCTTGGTGGGCAGGGGTGACACTGAAGCTTTCTTT. It yields the protein CASSLVGRGDTEAFF.

The CDR3 region is CASSDYGQIGETQYF. For the CDR3, the DNA is TGTGCCAGCAGTGATTATGGGCAAATCGGAGAGACCCAGTACTTC. The chain recombines TRBV6-1 with TRBJ2-5; D remains ambiguous. Trimming took 3 bases from V and 4 from J, leaving 15 bases between them. The CDR3 length is 15 residues. Germline CDR1 reads MNHNS; CDR2 reads SASEGT.

This chain joins TRBV28 and TRBJ2-1; 8 bases are shared with TRBD1. The CDR3 loop spans 15 amino acids. Unmatched junction bases numbered 8, after V lost 2 bases and J lost 8 bases. CDR1 and CDR2 (germline): MDHEN, SYDVKM. CDR3 amino acids: CASSLAGGIEDEQFF. In DNA, the CDR3 is TGTGCCAGCAGTTTAGCAGGGGGCATTGAAGATGAGCAGTTCTTC.

This rearrangement joins TRBV5-4 to TRBJ2-6, with TRBD2 matching over 9 bases. CDR1 and CDR2 (germline): SGHNT, YYREEE (reference sequence). The junction had 4 bases not matched to a gene; V was cut back by 4 bases and J by 2 bases. The CDR3 loop spans 16 amino acids. CDR3 sequence: CASSKPSGTGANVLTF. The CDR3 DNA reads TGTGCCAGCAGCAAACCTAGCGGGACTGGGGCCAACGTCCTGACTTTC.

This chain uses TRBV30 with TRBJ2-7, with D unclear. This CDR3 has 13 residues. Per germline, CDR1 GTSNPN and CDR2 SVGIG (reference sequence). V lost 7 bases and J lost 4, with 17 bases in between. The CDR3 is CASSTGSSYEQYF. CDR3 DNA: TGTGCCTCATCAACCGGGTCCTCATACGAGCAGTACTTC.

The rearrangement uses TRBV2 and TRBJ2-1, with D possibly matching TRBD1 (6 bases). Trimming removed 2 bases from V and 2 bases from J, with 10 bases in between. The CDR3 covers 15 residues. The germline gives CDR1 SNHLY, CDR2 FYNNEI. The CDR3 bases are TGTGCCAGCAGTGAACAGAGGACAGCCTACAATGAGCAGTTCTTC. This encodes CASSEQRTAYNEQFF.

The J gene is TRBJ2-7, the V gene TRBV2, with D possibly being TRBD1 (7 bases). There are 17 residues in the CDR3. The V end lost 1 base, the J end lost 5 bases, and 21 bases lay between the germline ends. Germline CDR1 SNHLY, CDR2 FYNNEI. The CDR3 spells CASSEVKERRGANEQYF. The CDR3 bases are TGTGCCAGCAGTGAAGTGAAGGAACGCAGGGGGGCGAACGAGCAGTACTTC.

The chain couples TRBV7-3 to TRBJ2-3, with a tentative D call TRBD2 (6 bases). CDR1 is SGHTA and CDR2 is FQGTGA in the germline V gene. The CDR3 consists of 16 residues. V lost 2 bases and J 0 bases, leaving 12 bases between the germline ends. CDR3 coding DNA: TGTGCCAGCAGCTTAGGGACTTCGGGGAGCACAGATACGCAGTATTTT. It yields the protein CASSLGTSGSTDTQYF.

This chain joins TRBV5-8 and TRBJ1-1; a weak D match, TRBD1 (6 bases). The CDR3 has 16 amino acids. Trimming pared 2 bases from V and 0 bases from J, leaving 14 bases between. Germline V gives CDR1 SGHTS, CDR2 YDEGEE. The CDR3, as DNA: TGTGCCAGCAGCTTCGCAGATAGGGGGATGAACACTGAAGCTTTCTTT. Translation gives CASSFADRGMNTEAFF.

The chain employs TRBV27 and TRBJ1-2; D is perhaps TRBD1 (5 bases). The CDR3 has 13 amino acids. CDR1 and CDR2 (germline): MNHEY, SMNVEV (reference sequence). The V end was cut by 6 bases, the J end by 2 bases, with 10 bases between. CDR3 protein: CASSRTSNYGYTF. CDR3 DNA sequence: TGTGCCAGCAGCCGGACATCGAACTATGGCTACACCTTC.

The CDR3 nucleotides are TGTGCCAGCAGCGTAGCTCCCCAGGGGAGTAGGCCCCTCCACTTT. It translates to CASSVAPQGSRPLHF. The chain has TRBV9 and TRBJ1-6; D perhaps matches TRBD1 (6 bases). V was shortened by 0 bases and J by 13 bases, with 17 bases between the two germline ends. In germline, CDR1 is SGDLS, CDR2 YYNGEE. There are 15 residues in the CDR3.

This chain links TRBV10-1 with TRBJ2-1, with D possibly being TRBD1 (6 bases). The CDR3 consists of 15 residues. V gave up 3 bases and J gave up 6 bases, with 15 bases separating them. Germline-derived CDR1 and CDR2 are WNHNN and SYGVQD (reference sequence). CDR3 bases: TGCGCCAGCAGTGACCTTCCAGGGGCCTCCAATGAGCAGTTCTTC. Amino acids: CASSDLPGASNEQFF.